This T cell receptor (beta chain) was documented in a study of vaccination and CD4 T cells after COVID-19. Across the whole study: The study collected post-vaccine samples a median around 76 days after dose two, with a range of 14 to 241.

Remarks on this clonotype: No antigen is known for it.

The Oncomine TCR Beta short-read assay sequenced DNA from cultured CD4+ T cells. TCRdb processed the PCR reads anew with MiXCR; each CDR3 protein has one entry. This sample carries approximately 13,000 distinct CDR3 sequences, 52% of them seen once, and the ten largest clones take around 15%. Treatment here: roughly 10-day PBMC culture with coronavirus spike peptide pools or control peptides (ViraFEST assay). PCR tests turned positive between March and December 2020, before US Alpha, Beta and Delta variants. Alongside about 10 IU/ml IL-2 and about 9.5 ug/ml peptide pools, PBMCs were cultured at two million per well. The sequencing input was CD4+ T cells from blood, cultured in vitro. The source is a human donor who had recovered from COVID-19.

CDR3 amino acids: CASSLGTRSYEQYF. CDR3 nucleotides: TGTGCCAGCAGTTTGGGGACTAGGTCCTACGAGCAGTACTTC. This chain uses TRBV28 with TRBJ2-7, with TRBD2 identical over 8 bases. This CDR3 is built from 14 residues. In germline, CDR1 is MDHEN, CDR2 SYDVKM. Losses at the gene ends were 3 bases for V and 1 base for J; bases not matched to a gene: 2.